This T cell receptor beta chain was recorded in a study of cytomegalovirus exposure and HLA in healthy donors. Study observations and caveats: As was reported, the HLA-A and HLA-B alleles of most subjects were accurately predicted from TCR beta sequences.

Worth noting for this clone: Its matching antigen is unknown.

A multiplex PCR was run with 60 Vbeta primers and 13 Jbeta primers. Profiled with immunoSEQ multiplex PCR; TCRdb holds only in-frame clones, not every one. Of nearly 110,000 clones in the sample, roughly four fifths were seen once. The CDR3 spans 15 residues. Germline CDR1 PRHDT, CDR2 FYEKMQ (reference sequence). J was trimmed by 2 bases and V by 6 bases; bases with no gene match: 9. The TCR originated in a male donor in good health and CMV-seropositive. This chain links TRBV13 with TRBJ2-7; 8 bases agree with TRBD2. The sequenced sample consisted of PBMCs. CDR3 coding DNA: TGTGCCAGCAGTTCCGACACTAGCGGAACCTACGAGCAGTACTTC. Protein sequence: CASSSDTSGTYEQYF.